Listed below are T cell receptor beta chains from one sample, sequenced in a study of cytomegalovirus exposure and HLA in healthy donors. Clones were read by immunoSEQ multiplex PCR, and TCRdb kept only the in-frame ones, dropping some. The sample shows about 170,000 clones, almost 80% of them seen only once. The sequenced material came from PBMCs. Receptors were obtained from a man aged 40-49 years in good health and CMV-seropositive. Both conserved end residues are part of each CDR3. The order of the fields is CDR3 protein, CDR3 DNA, D gene, V gene, clone size, J gene. D genes are given only for firm matches. The size field is filled for only some rows; it gives once, few, many or a size class.

CDR3 protein: CSVEWLAGETYNEQFF
CDR3 DNA: TGCAGCGTTGAGTGGCTAGCGGGAGAAACATACAATGAGCAGTTCTTC
D gene: TRBD2
V gene: TRBV29-1
clone size: .
J gene: TRBJ2-1

CDR3 protein: CASSPLWDSQETQYF
CDR3 DNA: TGTGCCAGCAGTCCCTTGTGGGACAGCCAAGAGACCCAGTACTTC
D gene: TRBD1
V gene: TRBV25-1
clone size: .
J gene: TRBJ2-5

CDR3 protein: CASSSGSAFYEQFF
CDR3 DNA: TGTGCCAGTTCTAGCGGGAGCGCCTTTTATGAGCAGTTCTTC
D gene: TRBD2
V gene: TRBV28
clone size: .
J gene: TRBJ2-1

CDR3 protein: CATSRDVDREKLFF
CDR3 DNA: TGTGCCACCAGCAGAGATGTGGACAGAGAAAAACTGTTTTTT
D gene: .
V gene: TRBV15
clone size: .
J gene: TRBJ1-4

CDR3 protein: CASSLQGSYEQYF
CDR3 DNA: TGTGCCAGCAGTTTGCAGGGGTCCTACGAGCAGTACTTC
D gene: .
V gene: TRBV28
clone size: few
J gene: TRBJ2-7

CDR3 protein: CASIKRDPAFF
CDR3 DNA: TGTGCCAGCATCAAAAGAGATCCGGCTTTCTTT
D gene: .
V gene: TRBV21-1
clone size: .
J gene: TRBJ1-1

CDR3 protein: CASSSGTAGRDTQYF
CDR3 DNA: TGTGCCAGCAGTTCCGGGACAGCCGGAAGAGATACGCAGTATTTT
D gene: TRBD1
V gene: TRBV27
clone size: .
J gene: TRBJ2-3

CDR3 protein: CASSQEARQGPYEQYF
CDR3 DNA: TGTGCCAGCAGCCAAGAAGCCCGACAGGGACCCTACGAGCAGTACTTC
D gene: TRBD1
V gene: TRBV4-2
clone size: .
J gene: TRBJ2-7

CDR3 protein: CASSLGGIETQYF
CDR3 DNA: TGCGCCAGCAGCTTGGGAGGGATTGAGACCCAGTACTTC
D gene: .
V gene: TRBV5-1
clone size: .
J gene: TRBJ2-5

CDR3 protein: CASSPPRGASGQPYEQYF
CDR3 DNA: TGTGCCAGCTCACCACCGAGGGGGGCTAGCGGCCAACCCTACGAGCAGTACTTC
D gene: .
V gene: TRBV18
clone size: .
J gene: TRBJ2-7

CDR3 protein: CASSQTRRGEQFF
CDR3 DNA: TGTGCCAGTAGCCAGACTAGGAGGGGTGAGCAGTTCTTC
D gene: .
V gene: TRBV19
clone size: .
J gene: TRBJ2-1

CDR3 protein: CASSWEINQPQHF
CDR3 DNA: TGCGCCAGCAGCTGGGAGATTAATCAGCCCCAGCATTTT
D gene: .
V gene: TRBV10-2
clone size: .
J gene: TRBJ1-5

CDR3 protein: CASSLGTSGYNEQFF
CDR3 DNA: TGCGCCAGCAGCTTGGGGACTAGCGGATACAATGAGCAGTTCTTC
D gene: TRBD2
V gene: TRBV5-1
clone size: .
J gene: TRBJ2-1

CDR3 protein: CASRVNRGRYNEQFF
CDR3 DNA: TGTGCCAGCAGGGTGAACAGGGGGCGCTACAATGAGCAGTTCTTC
D gene: TRBD1
V gene: TRBV6-6
clone size: .
J gene: TRBJ2-1

CDR3 protein: CASSSRTREAADTQYF
CDR3 DNA: TGTGCCAGCAGCTCTCGGACTAGAGAAGCGGCAGATACGCAGTATTTT
D gene: TRBD2
V gene: TRBV9
clone size: once
J gene: TRBJ2-3

CDR3 protein: CASSRTSGSDTQYF
CDR3 DNA: TGTGCCAGCAGCCGGACTAGCGGGAGTGATACGCAGTATTTT
D gene: TRBD2
V gene: TRBV7-9
clone size: once
J gene: TRBJ2-3

CDR3 protein: CASAGRLTDTQYF
CDR3 DNA: TGCGCCAGCGCGGGGCGCCTCACAGATACGCAGTATTTT
D gene: .
V gene: TRBV5-1
clone size: .
J gene: TRBJ2-3

CDR3 protein: CAISESGTQGQFF
CDR3 DNA: TGTGCCATCAGTGAGAGCGGGACCCAAGGGCAGTTCTTC
D gene: TRBD2
V gene: TRBV10-3
clone size: .
J gene: TRBJ2-1

CDR3 protein: CASSLDRSNTEAFF
CDR3 DNA: TGTGCCAGCAGTCTTGACAGGAGCAACACTGAAGCTTTCTTT
D gene: .
V gene: TRBV28
clone size: .
J gene: TRBJ1-1

CDR3 protein: CASSGSAETQYF
CDR3 DNA: TGTGCCAGCAGCGGGTCCGCGGAGACCCAGTACTTC
D gene: .
V gene: TRBV9
clone size: .
J gene: TRBJ2-5

CDR3 protein: CASSLGASGRADTQYF
CDR3 DNA: TGCGCCAGCAGCTTGGGTGCTAGCGGGAGGGCAGATACGCAGTATTTT
D gene: TRBD2
V gene: TRBV5-1
clone size: .
J gene: TRBJ2-3

CDR3 protein: CASRTGGSNQPQHF
CDR3 DNA: TGTGCCAGCAGGACAGGGGGATCCAATCAGCCCCAGCATTTT
D gene: TRBD1
V gene: TRBV6-1
clone size: .
J gene: TRBJ1-5

CDR3 protein: CASSPSTGYEQYF
CDR3 DNA: TGTGCCAGCTCACCCTCGACAGGGTACGAGCAGTACTTC
D gene: TRBD1
V gene: TRBV18
clone size: .
J gene: TRBJ2-7

CDR3 protein: CASSQGQGAVNTIYF
CDR3 DNA: TGTGCCAGCAGCCAAGGACAGGGGGCTGTAAACACCATATATTTT
D gene: TRBD1
V gene: TRBV4-2
clone size: once
J gene: TRBJ1-3

CDR3 protein: CASSPGSMGTGELFF
CDR3 DNA: TGTGCTAGCAGTCCCGGGAGTATGGGGACCGGGGAGCTGTTTTTT
D gene: .
V gene: TRBV7-7
clone size: .
J gene: TRBJ2-2

CDR3 protein: CASSAVASWGTDTQHF
CDR3 DNA: TGTGCCAGCAGCGCAGTGGCCTCCTGGGGCACAGATACGCAGCATTTT
D gene: .
V gene: TRBV9
clone size: once
J gene: TRBJ1-5

CDR3 protein: CASSEAGGTGMSNQPQHF
CDR3 DNA: TGTGCCAGCAGTGAAGCTGGCGGGACAGGGATGAGCAATCAGCCCCAGCATTTT
D gene: TRBD1
V gene: TRBV6-1
clone size: once
J gene: TRBJ1-5

CDR3 protein: CASSSGLAAGSYNEQFF
CDR3 DNA: TGCGCCAGCAGTTCGGGACTAGCGGCTGGGTCCTACAATGAGCAGTTCTTC
D gene: TRBD2
V gene: TRBV5-1
clone size: .
J gene: TRBJ2-1

CDR3 protein: CARGGSGYEQYF
CDR3 DNA: TGTGCCAGAGGAGGGAGTGGCTACGAGCAGTACTTC
D gene: .
V gene: TRBV27
clone size: few
J gene: TRBJ2-7

CDR3 protein: CASSWTATSGNTIYF
CDR3 DNA: TGTGCCAGCAGCTGGACAGCAACCTCTGGAAACACCATATATTTT
D gene: .
V gene: TRBV6-1
clone size: .
J gene: TRBJ1-3

CDR3 protein: CASSHELASYNEQFF
CDR3 DNA: TGTGCCAGCAGCCATGAACTAGCTTCCTACAATGAGCAGTTCTTC
D gene: .
V gene: TRBV4-2
clone size: few
J gene: TRBJ2-1

CDR3 protein: CASSQDYRSSYNEQFF
CDR3 DNA: TGTGCCAGCAGCCAGGATTACAGGAGCTCCTACAATGAGCAGTTCTTC
D gene: .
V gene: TRBV14
clone size: .
J gene: TRBJ2-1

CDR3 protein: CASSYSPRAADTQYF
CDR3 DNA: TGTGCCAGCAGTTACTCGCCCCGAGCGGCAGATACGCAGTATTTT
D gene: .
V gene: TRBV6-5
clone size: few
J gene: TRBJ2-3

CDR3 protein: CASSFFQGMNTEAFF
CDR3 DNA: TGTGCCAGCAGCTTCTTCCAGGGGATGAACACTGAAGCTTTCTTT
D gene: .
V gene: TRBV7-9
clone size: few
J gene: TRBJ1-1

CDR3 protein: CASSFTESNQPQHF
CDR3 DNA: TGTGCCAGCAGCTTCACTGAAAGCAATCAGCCCCAGCATTTT
D gene: .
V gene: TRBV7-9
clone size: few
J gene: TRBJ1-5

CDR3 protein: CASGLGTSGSGNEQYF
CDR3 DNA: TGTGCTAGTGGTTTGGGGACTAGCGGGAGTGGGAACGAGCAGTACTTC
D gene: TRBD2
V gene: TRBV12-5
clone size: .
J gene: TRBJ2-7

CDR3 protein: CASSQQGYEQYF
CDR3 DNA: TGTGCCAGCAGCCAACAGGGGTACGAGCAGTACTTC
D gene: .
V gene: TRBV14
clone size: few
J gene: TRBJ2-7

CDR3 protein: CASSPAGRHHGGQETQYF
CDR3 DNA: TGTGCCAGCTCACCAGCCGGGAGGCACCATGGGGGGCAAGAGACCCAGTACTTC
D gene: TRBD2
V gene: TRBV18
clone size: .
J gene: TRBJ2-5

CDR3 protein: CATSEIGGLAGNEQFF
CDR3 DNA: TGTGCCACCAGCGAGATAGGGGGACTAGCGGGCAATGAGCAGTTCTTC
D gene: TRBD2
V gene: TRBV15
clone size: .
J gene: TRBJ2-1

CDR3 protein: CASSVVSGNSFASHQPQHF
CDR3 DNA: TGTGCCAGCAGCGTGGTCTCAGGGAATTCATTTGCCTCACATCAGCCCCAGCATTTT
D gene: .
V gene: TRBV9
clone size: .
J gene: TRBJ1-5

CDR3 protein: CASSVFGQNTDTQYF
CDR3 DNA: TGTGCCAGCAGCGTATTTGGACAGAACACAGATACGCAGTATTTT
D gene: .
V gene: TRBV9
clone size: .
J gene: TRBJ2-3

CDR3 protein: CASSESRVPGELFF
CDR3 DNA: TGCGCCAGCAGTGAGTCGCGAGTCCCCGGGGAGCTGTTTTTT
D gene: .
V gene: TRBV10-1
clone size: .
J gene: TRBJ2-2

CDR3 protein: CATGRGSRGTGELFF
CDR3 DNA: TGTGCCACCGGGCGGGGGAGTAGAGGTACCGGGGAGCTGTTTTTT
D gene: TRBD2
V gene: TRBV5-6
clone size: .
J gene: TRBJ2-2

CDR3 protein: CASSLQGQGGDTQYF
CDR3 DNA: TGCGCCAGCAGCTTGCAAGGACAGGGGGGAGATACGCAGTATTTT
D gene: TRBD1
V gene: TRBV5-1
clone size: .
J gene: TRBJ2-3

CDR3 protein: CASSLGQAPYEQYF
CDR3 DNA: TGTGCCAGCAGTCTAGGTCAAGCACCCTACGAGCAGTACTTC
D gene: .
V gene: TRBV7-8
clone size: .
J gene: TRBJ2-7

CDR3 protein: CASSQVASFNQPQHF
CDR3 DNA: TGCGCCAGCAGCCAAGTGGCTAGTTTTAATCAGCCCCAGCATTTT
D gene: .
V gene: TRBV4-1
clone size: once
J gene: TRBJ1-5

CDR3 protein: CASSFTPGGPGGYTF
CDR3 DNA: TGTGCCAGCAGCTTTACACCAGGGGGCCCCGGTGGCTACACCTTC
D gene: TRBD1
V gene: TRBV11-2
clone size: .
J gene: TRBJ1-2

CDR3 protein: CASSFVGATEAFF
CDR3 DNA: TGTGCCAGCAGCTTCGTGGGGGCCACTGAAGCTTTCTTT
D gene: .
V gene: TRBV5-4
clone size: .
J gene: TRBJ1-1

CDR3 protein: CASSDSGRPSYEQYF
CDR3 DNA: TGTGCCAGCAGTGATAGCGGGAGGCCCTCCTACGAGCAGTACTTC
D gene: TRBD2
V gene: TRBV5-6
clone size: .
J gene: TRBJ2-7

CDR3 protein: CASSWTGATNEKLFF
CDR3 DNA: TGTGCCAGCAGCTGGACAGGGGCAACTAATGAAAAACTGTTTTTT
D gene: TRBD1
V gene: TRBV5-5
clone size: few
J gene: TRBJ1-4

CDR3 protein: CASSRPYEQYF
CDR3 DNA: TGTGCCAGCAGTCGTCCCTACGAGCAGTACTTC
D gene: .
V gene: TRBV27
clone size: .
J gene: TRBJ2-7

CDR3 protein: CASSLGYYNEQFF
CDR3 DNA: TGTGCCAGCAGCTTGGGCTATTACAATGAGCAGTTCTTC
D gene: .
V gene: TRBV11-3
clone size: few
J gene: TRBJ2-1

CDR3 protein: CASSAQTGPGYGYTF
CDR3 DNA: TGTGCCAGCAGTGCCCAGACAGGGCCTGGCTATGGCTACACCTTC
D gene: TRBD1
V gene: TRBV2
clone size: few
J gene: TRBJ1-2

CDR3 protein: CASSSDRGRDEQYF
CDR3 DNA: TGTGCCAGCAGCTCGGACAGGGGGCGCGACGAGCAGTACTTC
D gene: TRBD1
V gene: TRBV5-4
clone size: .
J gene: TRBJ2-7

CDR3 protein: CASRPDRGQNQPQHF
CDR3 DNA: TGTGCCAGCAGACCTGACAGGGGGCAAAATCAGCCCCAGCATTTT
D gene: TRBD1
V gene: TRBV6-5
clone size: few
J gene: TRBJ1-5

CDR3 protein: CASSVWGDRLEKLFF
CDR3 DNA: TGTGCCAGCAGTGTGTGGGGAGACAGGCTTGAAAAACTGTTTTTT
D gene: .
V gene: TRBV25-1
clone size: .
J gene: TRBJ1-4

CDR3 protein: CASSLRLAQETQYF
CDR3 DNA: TGTGCCAGCAGCTTGAGGCTAGCTCAAGAGACCCAGTACTTC
D gene: .
V gene: TRBV11-2
clone size: .
J gene: TRBJ2-5

CDR3 protein: CASSHPRTSSRNEQFF
CDR3 DNA: TGCGCCAGCAGCCACCCGAGGACAAGTTCGCGCAATGAGCAGTTCTTC
D gene: .
V gene: TRBV4-1
clone size: .
J gene: TRBJ2-1

CDR3 protein: CASSLQGAGTEAFF
CDR3 DNA: TGCGCCAGCAGCTTACAGGGGGCTGGCACTGAAGCTTTCTTT
D gene: TRBD1
V gene: TRBV5-1
clone size: .
J gene: TRBJ1-1